This T cell receptor (beta chain) was identified during a study of blood T cell repertoires in COVID-19 (dated by TCRdb to the early 2020s). About the study as a whole: The collaborator samples originated in the United States, Italy and Spain and spanned the acute and convalescent phases of COVID-19. The prospective study material was composed of cDNA or gDNA derived from T cells, B-cell-depleted T cells, or PBMCs. The dataset comprised deeply sampled blood TCRbeta repertoires from subjects exposed to, actively infected with, or recovered from COVID-19. The repertoires were released in a freely available public database intended as a resource for research on the immune response to SARS-CoV-2. The samples were drawn from the first 160 participants of the ongoing ImmuneRACE study and from 950 to 1,500 subjects provided by 6 global collaborators. Nearly every sample came with metadata listing a de-identified subject ID, COVID-19 status, age in years and sex. Where available, HLA class I and class II types were obtained from metadata supplied by the sample provider rather than from assay-based typing. Results the study describes overall, beyond this receptor: The amount of clinical and demographic metadata varied by source and participant and was provided uncurated.

TCRbeta CDR3 regions were amplified from genomic DNA using the immunoSEQ Assay, a bias-controlled multiplex PCR. The paper's data handling went like this. The number of nucleated cells in each sample was estimated from the amplification of reference gene primers within the assay. To quantify the absolute abundance of each unique TCRbeta CDR3 rearrangement, sequence reads were collapsed and filtered. Productive Simpson clonality was computed per sample as the square root of Simpson's diversity index over productive rearrangements. Entries here come from immuneACCESS through TCRdb and include only in-frame sequences with V and J called. Some clones fail to appear in such tables; in the studies checked, an unresolved V gene covers under half of the shortfall, and the cause of the remainder is unknown. The V and J calls and clone size are taken from that table; D and trimming were inferred from the DNA. This sample is represented by approximately 35,000 clones; almost 90% of them were singletons. The ten top clones hold 6.3% of the sample.

Here V drops 10 bases and J drops 3 bases, and the junction holds 10 bases not matched to any gene. CDR3 length: 14 amino acids, cysteine to phenylalanine. Only the CDR3 portion is preserved as DNA: 42 bases, with reading frame beginning at the first base. CDR1 and CDR2 (MRHNA, SNTAGT) derive from the germline V gene. The collaborating institutions used their own protocols to collect whole blood in K2EDTA tubes. Collaborator samples were shipped for TCRbeta analysis as frozen whole blood, isolated PBMCs, or DNA extracted from either sample type. About this clone itself: No antigen is known for it. No much larger clone exists at a distance of one base, and base qualities are not known.

The chain links TRBV6-4 with TRBJ2-7; the junction holds 9 bases that match TRBD2. The sequenced sample was peripheral blood. This clonotype was obtained from a human donor in a cohort sampled during active COVID-19. The nucleotides read TGTGCCACCCCCGGGACTAGCTGGGTCTACGAGCAGTACTTC. Its product reads: CATPGTSWVYEQYF.